This is a list of T cell receptor beta chains from one sample in a study of blood T cell repertoires in COVID-19. Sequencing was performed with immunoSEQ multiplex PCR; in TCRdb, only in-frame clones are kept and a portion is missing. The sample has over 200,000 clones; 65% to 85% are singletons. The sample taken for sequencing was peripheral blood. These receptors were obtained from a man older than 75 with acute or convalescent COVID-19. CDR3s include the opening cysteine and the closing phenylalanine or tryptophan. The D gene is left open where the match is weak. Clone size, where shown, is once, few, many, or a class for clones that have expanded.

size	V	J	D	DNA	CDR3
NA	TRBV4-1	TRBJ2-5	TRBD2	TGCGCCAGCAGCCAAGATCGGGGGGGGAGGGCACAAGAGACCCAGTACTTC	CASSQDRGGRAQETQYF
NA	TRBV19	TRBJ2-5	TRBD2	TGTGCCAGTAGACAGAGCGGGGGGTTAACGGTCCAAGAGACCCAGTACTTC	CASRQSGGLTVQETQYF
NA	TRBV6-5	TRBJ2-7	TRBD2	TGTGCCAGCAGGTCGGGACTAGCGGGAGTCGACGAGCAGTACTTC	CASRSGLAGVDEQYF
few	TRBV7-6	TRBJ2-7	NA	TGTGCCAGCAGCCACGGGCGGACAGCTACCTACGAGCAGTACTTC	CASSHGRTATYEQYF
NA	TRBV10-3	TRBJ1-6	NA	TGTGCCATCAGTGACCCGACAGGAGATACCTATAATTCACCCCTCCACTTT	CAISDPTGDTYNSPLHF
NA	TRBV21-1	TRBJ2-7	NA	TGTGCCAGCAGCAAAGCATCCCCGACGGCGGAGAGCTCCTACGAGCAGTACTTC	CASSKASPTAESSYEQYF
NA	TRBV24-1	TRBJ2-6	NA	TGTGCCACCAGTGATAACTCAGGTGTGTCGGGGGCCAACGTCCTGACTTTC	CATSDNSGVSGANVLTF
NA	TRBV28	TRBJ2-5	TRBD2	TGTGCCAGCAGTGGCGGGAGGGGGATCCAAGAGACCCAGTACTTC	CASSGGRGIQETQYF
once	TRBV7-8	TRBJ2-1	NA	TGTGCCAGCAGCTCCATAGTGAGGACAAGTGAGCAGTTCTTC	CASSSIVRTSEQFF
NA	TRBV5-4	TRBJ1-2	TRBD1	TGTGCCAGCAGCTTGGAGGGGGCAGCCTATGGCTACACCTTC	CASSLEGAAYGYTF
NA	TRBV5-1	TRBJ2-1	TRBD1	TGCGCCAGCAGCTTACAGGGGGTGCGGTACAATGAGCAGTTCTTC	CASSLQGVRYNEQFF
once	TRBV28	TRBJ1-5	NA	TGTGCCAGCAGGACAGACCGGAGCAATCAGCCCCAGCATTTT	CASRTDRSNQPQHF
NA	TRBV5-1	TRBJ1-4	TRBD1	TGCGCCAGCAGCTGGGGTCCGGGACAGAGAAATGAAAAACTGTTTTTT	CASSWGPGQRNEKLFF
NA	TRBV6-5	TRBJ2-7	TRBD2	TGTGCCAGCAGGGCGACTAGCCTTACATCCTACGAGCAGTACTTC	CASRATSLTSYEQYF
NA	TRBV15	TRBJ2-7	TRBD1	TGTGCCACCAGCAGATACAGGGACAGCCCCTACGAGCAGTACTTC	CATSRYRDSPYEQYF
NA	TRBV3-1/TRBV3-2	TRBJ2-1	NA	TGTGCCAGCAGCCAAGATCGGAGGCAGAACAATGAGCAGTTCTTC	CASSQDRRQNNEQFF
NA	TRBV2	TRBJ1-2	TRBD1	TGTGCCAGCAGTGAACTGACAGGGCCCTATGGCTACACCTTC	CASSELTGPYGYTF
NA	TRBV27	TRBJ1-5	NA	TGTGCCAGCAGTTGGGGTCGGGGACTGGGTCAGCCCCAGCATTTT	CASSWGRGLGQPQHF
NA	TRBV18	TRBJ1-1	NA	TGTGCCAGCTCATCAGACTCGAAGGGGACTGAAGCTTTCTTT	CASSSDSKGTEAFF
NA	TRBV4-1	TRBJ1-5	NA	TGCGCCAGCAGCCAGGACACTTTCAATCAGCCCCAGCATTTT	CASSQDTFNQPQHF
few	TRBV5-5	TRBJ1-1	TRBD1	TGTGCCAGCAGCTGGGGACAGATGAACACTGAAGCTTTCTTT	CASSWGQMNTEAFF
few	TRBV14	TRBJ2-3	NA	TGTGCCAGCAGCCGCAGGGGCGTGGGAGAGGGCACAGATACGCAGTATTTT	CASSRRGVGEGTDTQYF
NA	TRBV7-2	TRBJ2-3	TRBD2	TGTGCCAGCAGCTTTTGGTCGCTAGCGGGGGTTGGCACAGATACGCAGTATTTT	CASSFWSLAGVGTDTQYF
NA	TRBV4-1	TRBJ2-4	NA	TGCGCCAGCAGCCAACCCCTGACTAGTGGCGGGCGCATTCAGTACTTC	CASSQPLTSGGRIQYF
once	TRBV30	TRBJ2-4	TRBD1	TGTGCCTGGAGAAAACGAACCGGGACAGGGAACCTAGCCAAAAACATTCAGTACTTC	CAWRKRTGTGNLAKNIQYF
NA	TRBV29-1	TRBJ1-1	NA	TGCAGCGCCAAACTAGACTACACTGAAGCTTTCTTT	CSAKLDYTEAFF
once	TRBV7-9	TRBJ2-7	TRBD1	TGTGCCAGCAGCTTAGCTGGGACAGTATCCTACGAGCAGTACTTC	CASSLAGTVSYEQYF
NA	TRBV10-2	TRBJ2-7	TRBD2	TGCGCCAGCAGAGGGACTAGCGGGAGTTACGAGCAGTACTTC	CASRGTSGSYEQYF
NA	TRBV28	TRBJ2-7	TRBD2	TGTGCCAGCACCGGGACTAAAACCTACGAGCAGTACTTC	CASTGTKTYEQYF
NA	TRBV20-1	TRBJ2-7	TRBD1	TGCAGTGCTAGTGGCTGGGACAGAAACTCCTACGAGCAGTACTTC	CSASGWDRNSYEQYF
NA	TRBV7-8	TRBJ1-1	NA	TGTGCCAGCAGCTTAGTGCCACGAGGGAACACTGAAGCTTTCTTT	CASSLVPRGNTEAFF
NA	TRBV27	TRBJ1-5	TRBD1	TGTGCCAGCAGCAGGACAGGGTTGGTAGGTCAGCCCCAGCATTTT	CASSRTGLVGQPQHF
NA	TRBV7-6	TRBJ1-4	NA	TGTGCCAGCAGCTTGGGCGCCCCTAATGAAAAACTGTTTTTT	CASSLGAPNEKLFF
NA	TRBV25-1	TRBJ2-3	TRBD2	TGTGCCAGCAGTGAACGAGGGCGGGGGGACACAGATACGCAGTATTTT	CASSERGRGDTDTQYF
NA	TRBV5-1	TRBJ2-2	TRBD1	TGCGCCAGCAGCTTTTCGGGACAGGACATCACCGGGGAGCTGTTTTTT	CASSFSGQDITGELFF
NA	TRBV7-7	TRBJ2-2	NA	TGTGCTAGCAGCCTAACAGGGAACACCGGGGAGCTGTTTTTT	CASSLTGNTGELFF
NA	TRBV27	TRBJ2-5	NA	TGTGCCAGCAGCCAACGCACCCACAGGGGGCGCCTAGCGGGAGTAGAAGAGACCCAGTACTTC	CASSQRTHRGRLAGVEETQYF
few	TRBV4-1	TRBJ1-2	TRBD1	TGCGCCAGCAGCCAAGAAAAGGGACAGCCATATGGCTACACCTTC	CASSQEKGQPYGYTF
NA	TRBV5-4	TRBJ1-2	TRBD1	TGTGCCAGCAGCCGGACCGGACAGGGGTATGGCTACACCTTC	CASSRTGQGYGYTF
once	TRBV19	TRBJ1-4	NA	TGTGCCAGTAGTAGTGTGGGGCCAACTAATGAAAAACTGTTTTTT	CASSSVGPTNEKLFF
NA	TRBV27	TRBJ2-7	TRBD1	TGTGCCAGCAGTTCGACCGGGACAGGGATCCCCTACGAGCAGTACTTC	CASSSTGTGIPYEQYF
NA	TRBV5-1	TRBJ2-1	TRBD2	TGCGCCAGCAGGCGCGGGGGGGCGAATGAGCAGTTCTTC	CASRRGGANEQFF
NA	TRBV19	TRBJ1-2	NA	TGTGCCACAGTGGACAGTCCAAACTATGGCTACACCTTC	CATVDSPNYGYTF
NA	TRBV7-8	TRBJ2-1	NA	TGTGCCAGCAGCTTCGGTCTCCTAAACTTGTACAATGAGCAGTTCTTC	CASSFGLLNLYNEQFF
NA	TRBV18	TRBJ1-5	NA	TGTGCCAGCTCACCAATCGGAGACAATCAGCCCCAGCATTTT	CASSPIGDNQPQHF
NA	TRBV7-9	TRBJ2-7	NA	TGTGCCAGCAGCTTATCTGGCCCCTACGAGCAGTACTTC	CASSLSGPYEQYF
NA	TRBV19	TRBJ2-7	TRBD2	TGTGCCAGTAGCCCAAACCGACTAGCGTTGTCCTACGAGCAGTACTTC	CASSPNRLALSYEQYF
NA	TRBV7-3	TRBJ2-1	TRBD2	TGTGCCAGCAGCCTTACCCCGAGACTAGCGGGAGCTCCTGAGCAGTTCTTC	CASSLTPRLAGAPEQFF
NA	TRBV7-3	TRBJ2-1	NA	TGTGCCAGCAGCTTATTGGCGGGACCCAATGAGCAGTTCTTC	CASSLLAGPNEQFF
NA	TRBV7-9	TRBJ2-1	NA	TGTGCCAGCAGCCAACGAGGGGGTAATGAGCAGTTCTTC	CASSQRGGNEQFF